This record covers a single TCR beta chain. This CDR3 contains 15 residues. Germline loops: CDR1 SGHVS, CDR2 FNYEAQ. Trimming left V 5 bases short and J 3 bases short, with 17 bases between. This sample stems from a study of siplizumab effects on memory and regulatory T cells. Some clones are missing from TCRdb's copy, which holds only in-frame ones; the method was immunoSEQ multiplex PCR. The sample holds some 100,000 clones, about 91% seen once. The chain recombines TRBV7-6 with TRBJ2-7; D perhaps matches TRBD1 (6 bases). Sequencing was done on a sample of Tregs sorted from blood. The clonotype was recovered from a human donor in good health. CDR3 coding DNA: TGTGCCAGCAGCCGAAGACAGGAACCGGTCTACGAGCAGTACTTC. Its translation is CASSRRQEPVYEQYF.